Sequencing of this T cell receptor (beta chain) was carried out in a study of Ad26.COV2.S vaccination and SARS-CoV-2 variants. Broader study findings: Following vaccination, spike-specific CD8+ and CD4+ T cell responses reportedly exhibited substantial breadth.

Germline CDR1 reads SGHTA; CDR2 reads FQGNSA. Trimming took off 5 bases at V and 8 bases at J, with 22 bases between the two ends. The CDR3 runs 16 residues. On this clone itself: Its antigen is as yet unknown.

As for treatment: 15 to 20 received Ad26.COV2.S at low or high dose, single or two shots; roughly five received placebo; per-sample allocation not given. Sampling took place 63 days after the first vaccine or placebo injection. It was an adult aged 18-55 years in Boston who was the donor. Immunization relied on an Ad26 vector, which expressed Wuhan-strain SARS-CoV-2 spike. Here immunoSEQ multiplex PCR was the method, and the copy in TCRdb shows in-frame clones only, minus some. The sample holds 300,000 to 350,000 clones, approximately 87% seen once. V usage is TRBV7-2 and J usage is TRBJ1-5, with D possibly matching TRBD1 (5 bases). The origin of this receptor is a person between 18 and 60 years old who received the Ad26.COV2.S COVID-19 vaccine or a placebo. The sequences come from peripheral blood, collected in a trial of Ad26.COV2.S vaccine versus placebo. This CDR3 is CASSPHSGGGTEPQHF. CDR3 DNA sequence: TGTGCCAGCAGCCCCCATTCGGGGGGAGGGACGGAGCCCCAGCATTTT.